This T cell receptor (beta chain) was retrieved from a study of technical replicates of blood from a few donors. The method was immunoSEQ multiplex PCR; TCRdb's version includes in-frame clones alone and lacks a portion of them. The sample includes some 87,000 clones, 95% to 98% of them seen just once. The CDR3 length is 15 residues. The germline CDR1 and CDR2 sequences are SEHNR and FQNEAQ (reference sequence). Trimming cost V 5 bases and J 6 bases, with 19 bases left between them. This clonotype was sampled from a human donor in good health. The sequenced sample consisted of T cells isolated from PBMCs. The rearrangement links TRBV7-9 to TRBJ1-2; weak D call: TRBD1 (6 bases). CDR3 loop: CASSASTGLIDGYTF. For the CDR3, the DNA is TGTGCCAGCAGCGCGTCGACAGGTCTAATCGATGGCTACACCTTC.